These 5 T cell receptor beta chains were sequenced from one sample in a study of T cell clonotyping in hematopoietic cell transplantation. Noted time point: recipient sample about 28 days before transplant, after cytoreduction. Profiled with immunoSEQ multiplex PCR; TCRdb holds only in-frame clones, not every one. Among about 47,000 clones listed, about four fifths were seen once. The material was peripheral blood mononuclear cells, obtained before stem cell transplant. Receptor source: a man aged 55-75 years with myelodysplastic syndrome. Some clones in this sample may be carry-over from other donors' samples.

The rearrangement uses TRBV27 and TRBJ2-2; maybe TRBD2 (6 bases). The CDR3 sequence is 15 residues long. The germline V and J ends were trimmed by 4 bases and 4 bases, with 13 bases remaining between them. Germline V gives CDR1 MNHEY, CDR2 SMNVEV (reference sequence). The CDR3 region has the DNA TGTGCCAGCAGTTCAAGGACTAACCCCACCGGGGAGCTGTTTTTT. It specifies CASSSRTNPTGELFF.

The chain recombines TRBV11-2 with TRBJ2-3; D is uncertain. This CDR3 has 14 amino acids. Trimming took 5 bases from V and 4 from J, leaving 13 bases between them. Germline V gene sequence: CDR1 SGHAT, CDR2 FQNNGV. CDR3 sequence: CASSPPGSPDTQYF. The CDR3 DNA sequence: TGTGCCAGCAGCCCCCCCGGCAGCCCAGATACGCAGTATTTT.

The J gene is TRBJ1-2, the V gene TRBV7-2, with a possible D match to TRBD1 (6 bases). Germline CDR1 and CDR2: SGHTA and FQGNSA. Trimming took off 5 bases at V and 2 bases at J, with 15 bases between the two ends. The CDR3 has 15 residues. CDR3 nucleotides: TGTGCCAGCAGCCCCGATGGGGGGCTCAACTATGGCTACACCTTC. This encodes CASSPDGGLNYGYTF.

The chain uses TRBV6-5 and TRBJ1-2; 9 positions agree with TRBD1. J was trimmed by 0 bases and V by 7 bases; bases with no gene match: 6. CDR3 length equals 15 residues. CDR1 is MNHEY and CDR2 is SVGAGI in the germline V gene. CDR3 in DNA: TGTGCCAGCACCAAACAGGGGGCCACTAACTATGGCTACACCTTC. Translation: CASTKQGATNYGYTF.

V gene TRBV10-3 combines with J gene TRBJ1-2; perhaps TRBD1 as D (5 bases). Between the trimmed V and J ends, which lost 0 bases and 8 bases, there was a span of 19 bases. The CDR3 spans 16 residues. Per the germline V gene, CDR1 is ENHRY and CDR2 is SYGVKD. The CDR3: CAISESKISREEGYTF. Written as DNA, the CDR3 is TGTGCCATCAGTGAGTCGAAAATAAGCAGGGAAGAGGGCTACACCTTC.